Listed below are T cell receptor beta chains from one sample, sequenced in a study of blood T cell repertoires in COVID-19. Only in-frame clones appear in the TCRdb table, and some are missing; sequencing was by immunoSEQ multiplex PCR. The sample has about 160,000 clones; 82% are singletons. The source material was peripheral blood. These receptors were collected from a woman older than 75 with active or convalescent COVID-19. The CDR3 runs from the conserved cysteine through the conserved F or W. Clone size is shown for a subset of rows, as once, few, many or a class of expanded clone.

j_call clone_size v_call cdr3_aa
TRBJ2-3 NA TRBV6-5 CASRWEGNTDTQYF
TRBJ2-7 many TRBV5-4 CASSSGGTYEQYF
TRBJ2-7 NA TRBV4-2 CASSQDRNSGGYEQYF
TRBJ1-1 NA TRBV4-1 CASSQGTGGVDQAFF
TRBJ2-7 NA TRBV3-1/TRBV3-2 CASSPPGQGYEQYF
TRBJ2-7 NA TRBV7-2 CASSQRPRGEQYF
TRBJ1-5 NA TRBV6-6 CAGSPQGYSNQPQHF
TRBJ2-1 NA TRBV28 CASSSGAYNEQFF
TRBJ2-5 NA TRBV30 CAWSVAGGETQYF
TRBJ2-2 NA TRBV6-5 CASSPLSVAGELFF
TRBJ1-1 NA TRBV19 CASSLRVGTLNTEAFF
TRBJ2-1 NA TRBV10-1 CASSFFPGLAGAYNEQFF
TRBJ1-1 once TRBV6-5 CASTSTGDNTEAFF
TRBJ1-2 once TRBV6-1 CASSEVGTGDLYGYTF
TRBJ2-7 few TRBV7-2 CASSLGSSETYEQYF
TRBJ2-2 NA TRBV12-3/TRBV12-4 CASSLRGTGELFF
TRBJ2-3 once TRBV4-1 CASSQGGLAERTDTQYF
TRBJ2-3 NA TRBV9 CASTPLAGSDTQYF
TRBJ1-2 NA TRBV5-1 CASSLIRGPRGGLKSHGYTF
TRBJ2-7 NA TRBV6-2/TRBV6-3 CASSRTGGSYEQYF
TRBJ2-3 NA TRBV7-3 CASSLRQGNTDTQYF
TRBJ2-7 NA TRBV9 CASSPRPGQGAYEQYF
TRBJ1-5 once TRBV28 CASSLRQGSQPQHF
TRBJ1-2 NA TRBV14 CASSQGQSYGYTF
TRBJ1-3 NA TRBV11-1 CASSYDSRSGNTIYF
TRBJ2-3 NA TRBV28 CASSDRAGRPQYF
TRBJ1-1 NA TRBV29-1 CSVVGQPGKTEAFF
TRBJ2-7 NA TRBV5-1 CASSLDGTVAYEQYF
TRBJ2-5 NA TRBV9 CASSPGLAGVETQYF
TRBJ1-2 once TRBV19 CASSYSRPQGPANYGYTF
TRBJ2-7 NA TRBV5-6 CASSPRTGPSSYEQYF
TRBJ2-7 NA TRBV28 CASSPHPQGAQDEQYF
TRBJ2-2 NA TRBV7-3 CASRTQGVAGELFF
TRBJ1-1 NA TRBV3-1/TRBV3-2 CASTKWGGEDTEAFF
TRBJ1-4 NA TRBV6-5 CASSYSRGEKLFF
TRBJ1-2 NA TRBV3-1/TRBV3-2 CASSQGLIGNGYTF
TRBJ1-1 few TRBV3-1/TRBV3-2 CASSPLQVLRAETEAFF
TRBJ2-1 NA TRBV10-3 CAITGGLADEQFF
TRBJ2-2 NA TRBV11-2 CASSLAGGFTGELFF
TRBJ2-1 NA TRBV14 CASSQFVTGGSYNEQFF
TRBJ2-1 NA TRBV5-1 CASSLLDRFDNEQFF
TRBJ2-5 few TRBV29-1 CSVVSWREGPETQYF
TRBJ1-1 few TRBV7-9 CASSLQYTEAFF
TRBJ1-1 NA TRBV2 CASSSSDRVGTEAFF
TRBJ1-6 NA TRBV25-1 CASSDREVSPLHF
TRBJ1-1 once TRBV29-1 CSVRDTSLSEAFF
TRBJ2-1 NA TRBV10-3 CAIRGDGSNGNEQFF
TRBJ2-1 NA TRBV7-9 CASSYPRWEGQNEQFF
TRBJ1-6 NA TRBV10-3 CATTGGLGSPLHF